Listed below are T cell receptor beta chains from one sample, sequenced in a study of early T cells in non-severe SARS-CoV-2 infection. TCRdb used MiXCR to reprocess the 5' RACE reads, holding one entry per CDR3 protein. The sample carries some 59,000 distinct CDR3 sequences, roughly 8.7% recorded once. Sample: whole blood, taken at baseline. The receptor set was obtained from an adult who was a healthcare worker with PCR-confirmed SARS-CoV-2 infection or an uninfected control (not recorded which). CDR3s include the opening cysteine and the closing phenylalanine or tryptophan. Fields, in order: clone size, J gene, D gene, V gene, CDR3 protein, CDR3 DNA. A D gene is named only where the DNA matches it firmly. For some rows the clone size is stated as once, few or many, or as a class when expanded; others skip it.

>.|TRBJ2-7|TRBD1|TRBV9
CASSVGTGLAEQYF
TGTGCCAGCAGCGTTGGGACAGGGCTTGCAGAGCAGTACTTC
>many|TRBJ2-1|TRBD2|TRBV20-1
CSPRLAGGPRSSYNEQFF
TGCAGCCCTCGACTAGCGGGGGGGCCCCGAAGCTCCTACAATGAGCAGTTCTTC
>few|TRBJ1-6|TRBD1|TRBV3-1
CASSRRGQGAGPLHF
TGTGCCAGCAGCCGGAGAGGACAGGGCGCAGGACCCCTCCACTTT
>many|TRBJ2-3|TRBD2|TRBV7-9
CASSSGFTDTQYF
TGTGCCAGTTCTAGCGGGTTCACAGATACGCAGTATTTT
>many|TRBJ2-5|TRBD1|TRBV24-1
CATSDSGQGGQTQYF
TGTGCCACCAGTGATTCGGGACAGGGAGGGCAGACCCAGTACTTC
>many|TRBJ2-5|.|TRBV7-6
CASSPLDGVETQYF
TGTGCCAGCAGCCCTCTTGACGGGGTCGAGACCCAGTACTTC
>many|TRBJ1-4|TRBD1|TRBV27
CASSLLGTGVTNEKLFF
TGTGCCAGCAGCCTACTGGGGACAGGGGTAACTAATGAAAAACTGTTTTTT
>.|TRBJ1-2|TRBD1|TRBV3-1
CASSFSDRVYGYTF
TGTGCCAGCAGCTTTTCAGACAGGGTCTATGGCTACACCTTC
>few|TRBJ1-5|.|TRBV6-5
CASSYSNQGHQPQHF
TGTGCCAGCAGTTACTCGAACCAGGGGCATCAGCCCCAGCATTTT
>few|TRBJ2-3|TRBD2|TRBV2
CASSVLAGFTDTQYF
TGTGCCAGCAGTGTCCTAGCGGGATTCACAGATACGCAGTATTTT
>few|TRBJ1-4|.|TRBV6-5
CASSAVLRGQRSEKLFF
TGTGCCAGCAGTGCTGTGCTGAGGGGTCAGAGGAGTGAAAAACTGTTTTTT